What follows are 21 T cell receptor beta chains derived from one specimen sequenced in a study of blood T cells in healthy people across ages. PCR was performed a second time for about 6 to 12 cycles using a sample-barcoded 5' primer and a J-beta primer mix. One entry per CDR3 protein, called by TCRdb with MiXCR from the 5' RACE reads. The sample shows 800,000 to 900,000 distinct CDR3 sequences, 55% to 65% of them seen only once. Sequencing used blood. The receptors come from a man aged 30 to 39 in good health.

The chain uses TRBV6-5 and TRBJ2-1; no firm D call. The V end was cut by 2 bases, the J end by 0 bases, with 8 bases between. Germline V gives CDR1 MNHEY, CDR2 SVGAGI. This CDR3 spans 15 amino acids. This chain's CDR3 is CASSYDPSSYNEQFF. The CDR3 DNA sequence: TGTGCCAGCAGTTACGATCCAAGCTCCTACAATGAGCAGTTCTTC.

The chain is built from TRBV4-2 and TRBJ2-5; D not resolved. The V gene lost 0 bases and the J gene lost 3 bases, with 8 bases spanning the gap. CDR3 size: 14 residues. Germline V gives CDR1 LGHNA, CDR2 YNFKEQ. As DNA, the CDR3 is TGTGCCAGCAGCCAAGATGGGCGAGAAGAGACCCAGTACTTC. Amino acid sequence: CASSQDGREETQYF.

This clonotype was seen only a few times. The rearrangement uses TRBV4-3 and TRBJ2-5; 15 nucleotides line up with TRBD2. Germline trimming cut 4 bases from V and 4 bases from J; bases unmatched to any gene: 7. This CDR3 is built from 17 residues. CDR1 and CDR2 from the germline V gene are LGHNA and YSLEER. In DNA form, the CDR3 reads TGCGCCAGCAGCCTCGGACTAGCGGGGGGGCCCGTAGAGACCCAGTACTTC. Translated, it gives CASSLGLAGGPVETQYF.

V usage is TRBV27 and J usage is TRBJ2-4, with D tentatively TRBD1 (7 bases). The DNA end is a closer match to TRBJ2-7, so the J assignment may be wrong. CDR3 size: 15 residues. Per the germline V gene, CDR1 is MNHEY and CDR2 is SMNVEV (reference sequence). CDR3 nucleotide sequence: TGTGCCAGCAGGACCGGGGGCAGGGGGGACTACGAGCAGTACTTC. Amino acid sequence: CASRTGGRGDYEQYF.

This chain links TRBV10-3 with TRBJ2-7; 9 bases fit TRBD2. With 4 bases clipped from V and 5 bases from J, the junction kept 9 bases outside the gene matches. The CDR3 sequence is 15 residues long. The germline V gene has CDR1 ENHRY and CDR2 SYGVKD. The CDR3 bases are TGTGCCATCAGTGCGCTTCGCGGGGGGGCCCACGAGCAGTACTTC. Encoded protein: CAISALRGGAHEQYF.

The chain has TRBV6-2 or TRBV6-3 and TRBJ2-5; 8 positions match TRBD1. This CDR3 is built from 15 residues. Germline assignment: CDR1 MNHEY and CDR2 SVGEGT. Unmatched junction bases numbered 13, after V lost 2 bases and J lost 11 bases. In DNA, the CDR3 is TGTGCCAGCAGTTACCTGGACAGGGCCAGTGAAGAGCAGTACTTC. Translated: CASSYLDRASEEQYF.

This chain connects TRBV12-3 or TRBV12-4 to TRBJ2-5, with 11 bases lining up with TRBD1. The DNA end is more similar to TRBJ2-1, so the J call may be wrong. CDR3 size: 14 residues. Written as DNA, the CDR3 is TGTGCCAGCAGTTGGGACAGGGGGTCGAAGACCCAGTTCTTC. Translated, it gives CASSWDRGSKTQFF.

This clonotype was observed a handful of times. V and J are TRBV4-3 and TRBJ1-5, with TRBD1 identical over 8 bases. There are 17 residues in the CDR3. The germline CDR1 and CDR2 sequences are LGHNA and YSLEER. Losses at the gene ends were 0 bases for V and 7 bases for J; bases not matched to a gene: 11. The CDR3 DNA follows: TGCGCCAGCAGCCAAGATCAGGGGGCCGGCACAACCCAGCCCCAGCATTTT. The encoded protein is CASSQDQGAGTTQPQHF.

V usage is TRBV4-3 and J usage is TRBJ2-4; 10 bases align to TRBD1. The last part of the DNA fits TRBJ2-7 better; the J call may be wrong. The length of the CDR3 is 14 residues. The germline gives CDR1 LGHNA, CDR2 YSLEER. CDR3 sequence: CATPTRDRGYEQYF. CDR3 DNA: TGCGCCACCCCAACCAGGGACAGGGGTTACGAGCAGTACTTC.

The chain recombines TRBV7-3 with TRBJ2-3; D might be TRBD1 (5 bases). With 6 bases removed from V and 2 bases from J, the gap between germline ends came to 18 bases. CDR3 length: 16 amino acids. In germline, CDR1 is SGHTA, CDR2 FQGTGA. CDR3 DNA: TGTGCCAGCAGACGAAACTTTCAGGGATTCACAGATACGCAGTATTTT. Residues: CASRRNFQGFTDTQYF.

This chain connects TRBV7-2 to TRBJ2-5, with D possibly matching TRBD1 (5 bases). Per the germline V gene, CDR1 is SGHTA and CDR2 is FQGNSA. This CDR3 comprises 14 residues. The V and J ends lost 4 bases and 1 base respectively, with 10 bases between them. The CDR3 region is CASSSRQFQETQYF. Written as DNA, the CDR3 is TGTGCCAGCAGCTCCAGACAGTTCCAAGAGACCCAGTACTTC.

The J gene is TRBJ1-5, the V gene TRBV5-1; 7 bases line up with TRBD1. CDR3 length: 15 amino acids. The V gene's germline CDR1 is SGHRS and CDR2 YFSETQ. With V trimmed by 4 bases and J by 2 bases, 6 bases remained unmatched. CDR3: CASSLTGMGNQPQHF. The CDR3 DNA reads TGCGCCAGCAGCCTGACAGGGATGGGCAATCAGCCCCAGCATTTT.

This clonotype was found many times. V and J are TRBV9 and TRBJ1-1; 7 nucleotides match TRBD1. V lost 3 bases, J lost 4 bases, and 9 bases stayed unmatched. The CDR3 extends over 15 amino acids. Germline values: CDR1 SGDLS, CDR2 YYNGEE. CDR3 in DNA: TGTGCCAGCAGCGAGGGACAGCCTGGGTCCACTGAAGCTTTCTTT. As protein: CASSEGQPGSTEAFF.

The table lists this clonotype with a few counts. The J gene is TRBJ2-1, the V gene TRBV12-3 or TRBV12-4; tentative D call: TRBD2 (5 bases). The V end lost 2 bases, the J end lost 7 bases, and 18 bases lay between the germline ends. The CDR3 spans 16 residues. CDR3 nucleotide sequence: TGTGCCAGCAGTTTACCGGGGATGGGTGTTGGAAATGAGCAGTTCTTC. Its translation is CASSLPGMGVGNEQFF.

This rearrangement joins TRBV6-2 or TRBV6-3 to TRBJ2-7; D unclear. With the DNA end fitting TRBJ2-5 better, the J assignment may be wrong. The germline V gene encodes CDR1 MNHEY and CDR2 SVGEGT. The CDR3 runs 14 residues. The DNA for the CDR3 is TGTGCCAGCAGTCCTCCCTGGTTCCAAGAGACCCAGTACTTC. Translation: CASSPPWFQETQYF.

The genes are TRBV28 and TRBJ2-3; D might be TRBD1 (5 bases). Germline-derived CDR1 and CDR2 are MDHEN and SYDVKM. CDR3 length: 14 residues. The V end lost 8 bases, the J end lost 1 base, and 13 bases lay between the germline ends. This CDR3 is CASAYEQGTDTQYF. For the CDR3, the DNA is TGTGCCAGCGCATACGAACAGGGCACAGATACGCAGTATTTT. The full variable domain, with the rest looked up from reference TRBV28 and TRBJ2-3, is DVKVTQSSRYLVKRTGEKVFLECVQDMDHENMFWYRQDPGLGLRLIYFSYDVKMKEKGDIPEGYSVSREKKERFSLILESASTNQTSMYLCASAYEQGTDTQYFGPGTRLTVL.

The CDR3 nucleotides read TGTGCCATCAGTGAGTCTGCCAACCCATTCAGGACCGGACGAGAAGGCTACACCTTC. Amino acid sequence: CAISESANPFRTGREGYTF. The rearrangement links TRBV10-3 to TRBJ1-2; no clear D gene. V dropped 0 bases and J dropped 8 bases, with 28 bases sitting between them. The germline V gene has CDR1 ENHRY and CDR2 SYGVKD. The CDR3 is made up of 19 amino acids.

This rearrangement joins TRBV5-1 to TRBJ1-6; D is perhaps TRBD1 (6 bases). Germline CDR1 and CDR2: SGHRS and YFSETQ. Trimming took off 5 bases at V and 0 bases at J, with 9 bases between the two ends. The CDR3 loop spans 15 amino acids. For the CDR3, the DNA is TGCGCCAGCAGGAAGGACAGCTCCTATAATTCACCCCTCCACTTT. Translating gives CASRKDSSYNSPLHF.

The V gene is TRBV7-2, the J gene TRBJ2-7; TRBD1 agrees at 10 bases. Trimming took 0 bases from V and 5 from J; bases not matched to a gene: 4. The CDR3 covers 15 residues. Per germline, CDR1 SGHTA and CDR2 FQGNSA. The CDR3 bases are TGTGCCAGCAGCTTAGCGTTGGGACAGGGGAACGAGCAGTACTTC. Its protein is CASSLALGQGNEQYF.

This chain connects TRBV24-1 to TRBJ2-2; perhaps TRBD2 as D (5 bases). The CDR3 totals 16 residues. Per the germline V gene, CDR1 is KGHDR and CDR2 is SFDVKD. V was shortened by 3 bases and J by 3 bases, with 13 bases between the two germline ends. The CDR3 DNA reads as TGTGCCACCAGTGATCCTCGGTCCGGGGACACCGGGGAGCTGTTTTTT. This encodes CATSDPRSGDTGELFF.

This clonotype was detected only a few times. The V gene is TRBV29-1, the J gene TRBJ1-5; 8 bases are shared with TRBD1. The germline CDR1 and CDR2 sequences are SQVTM and ANQGSEA. The CDR3 length is 13 residues. Trimming took 3 bases from V and 6 from J; bases not matched to a gene: 4. The CDR3 DNA sequence: TGCAGCGTTGAGGACAGGGTAGGTCAGCCCCAGCATTTT. Its translation is CSVEDRVGQPQHF.